The 16 T cell receptor beta chains presented below share a single source sample, sequenced in a study of tumor and adjacent non-tumor tissue in lung cancer (dated by TCRdb to between 2017 and 2018). RNA was isolated from bulk, unsorted tissue, and RNA quality was assessed with a NanoDrop ND-1000 and an Agilent 2100. To prepare the library, multiplex PCR was applied. These reads were obtained on an Illumina HiSeq 2500. TCRbeta libraries were built by three rounds of nested PCR using primers (Table S4), following protocols modified from ARM-PCR. The public reads were quality trimmed at Q25 with fastp and then assembled into clones with MiXCR by TCRdb, keeping productive beta chains. A single entry per CDR3 protein holds the most common genes and DNA from its merged rows. A total of 120,000 or so distinct CDR3 sequences appear in this sample, nearly 85% of them only once. The ten largest clones add up to 20% to 25% of the sample.

Sequenced: lung tumor tissue. The receptors come from a man between 65 and 85 years old with non-small cell lung cancer.

The V call is TRBV29-1, the J call TRBJ2-5; no clear D gene. Between the trimmed V and J ends, which lost 7 bases and 5 bases, there was a span of 14 bases. The CDR3 has 12 amino acids. CDR1 and CDR2 (germline): SQVTM, ANQGSEA. The chain's CDR3 is CSGRTYHETQYF. The CDR3 coding sequence is TGCAGCGGAAGGACGTATCATGAGACCCAGTACTTC.

V is TRBV20-1 and J is TRBJ1-2; the D is unclear. Germline V gene data show CDR1 as DFQATT and CDR2 as SNEGSKA (reference sequence). CDR3 size: 13 residues. Trimming shortened V by 7 bases and J by 4 bases, and 16 bases separated the two germline ends. The CDR3 loop reads CSVKWGGVYGYTF. The CDR3 DNA reads TGCAGTGTTAAATGGGGAGGAGTCTATGGCTACACCTTC.

The V and J genes are TRBV10-1 and TRBJ1-2, with a weak D call TRBD1 (6 bases). Trimming left V 5 bases short and J 5 bases short, with 18 bases between. The CDR3 is 15 amino acids. The germline V gene has CDR1 WNHNN and CDR2 SYGVQD (reference sequence). The CDR3 bases are TGCGCCAGCAGTAAGTTGACAGGCCAACCGTATGGCTACACCTTC. Protein: CASSKLTGQPYGYTF.

This chain's CDR3 is CASRTIDTQYF. In nucleotides, the CDR3 is TGTGCTAGCCGAACCATAGATACGCAGTATTTT. The chain has TRBV5-5 and TRBJ2-3; D is unclear. CDR1 is SGHKS, CDR2 YYEKEE, per germline (reference sequence). The CDR3 is 11 residues long.

The chain carries TRBV4-3 and TRBJ1-4, with a tentative D call TRBD1 (6 bases). The V and J ends lost 10 bases and 4 bases respectively, with 19 bases between them. The CDR3 is made up of 15 amino acids. Germline V gives CDR1 LGHNA, CDR2 YSLEER. The CDR3 sequence is CAKSRTGGNNEKLFF. For the CDR3, the DNA is TGCGCCAAGAGCCGTACGGGGGGCAATAATGAAAAACTGTTTTTT.

Comment on this clonotype: The junction departs from germline at one end; a sequencing error may be responsible. V gene TRBV20-1 combines with J gene TRBJ1-2, with D hard to call. CDR1 DFQATT and CDR2 SNEGSKA come from the germline V gene (reference sequence). CDR3 length equals 13 residues. The CDR3 spells CSANWGGAYGYTF. CDR3 DNA sequence: TGCAGTGCTAACTGGGGAGGAGCCTATGGTTACACCTTC.

The chain joins TRBV11-3 to TRBJ1-1; D gene uncertain. This CDR3 spans 13 amino acids. Germline loops: CDR1 SGHNT, CDR2 YENEEA. Trimming shortened V by 3 bases and J by 14 bases, and 19 bases separated the two germline ends. The CDR3 DNA is TGTGCCAGCAGCTTCTTGGTGAACTATGAACAGTTCTTT. Translated: CASSFLVNYEQFF.

The sample holds many counts of this clonotype. V usage is TRBV28 and J usage is TRBJ2-7, with 7 bases identical to TRBD2. V dropped 3 bases and J dropped 3; count of bases not matched to a gene: 8. CDR3 size: 15 residues. Looked up from germline, CDR1 is MDHEN and CDR2 is SYDVKM. CDR3 sequence (DNA): TGTGCCAGCAGTTTGGGAGGGGTCGGGTTCTACGAGCAGTACTTC. The encoded protein is CASSLGGVGFYEQYF.

Concerning this clonotype itself: The germline gene is not matched at one end of the junction; a read error may be the cause. The rearrangement uses TRBV5-4 and TRBJ1-2; D is possibly TRBD1 (5 bases). In germline, CDR1 is SGHNT, CDR2 YYREEE (reference sequence). The CDR3 has 18 amino acids. CDR3 amino acids: CGSSLYLGGGEANYGYTF. As DNA, the CDR3 is TGTGGCAGCAGCTTATATTTGGGAGGAGGGGAGGCTAACTATGGCTACACCTTC.

Points on this clonotype: Mismatch with germline at one junction end may stem from a read error. The rearrangement links TRBV4-2 to TRBJ2-7, with a possible D match to TRBD2 (5 bases). This CDR3 contains 14 residues. The germline gives CDR1 LGHNA, CDR2 YNFKEQ. The CDR3 DNA sequence: TGTACCAGCAGCCAAGGACTGAGTCTCTACGAGCAGTACTTC. It encodes CTSSQGLSLYEQYF.

Only a few counts were recorded for this clonotype. The chain has TRBV28 and TRBJ2-7; 7 nucleotides match TRBD2. The junction had 13 bases not matched to a gene; V was cut back by 3 bases and J by 5 bases. This CDR3 region has 16 residues. Germline loops: CDR1 MDHEN, CDR2 SYDVKM. CDR3: CASSFSKTSGEHEQYF. The CDR3 nucleotides are TGTGCCAGCAGTTTTTCTAAGACCAGCGGGGAGCACGAGCAGTACTTC.

The V gene is TRBV5-5, the J gene TRBJ2-7, with 10 positions matching TRBD2. Germline V gene sequence: CDR1 SGHKS, CDR2 YYEKEE (reference sequence). V shed 1 base and J 2 bases; nucleotides not matched to a gene: 9. This CDR3 has 17 residues. The CDR3 DNA reads TGTGCCAGCAGCTTGACAGGGTGGACTAGCGGAACCTACGAGCAGTACTTC. Its translation: CASSLTGWTSGTYEQYF.

The rearrangement links TRBV10-3 to TRBJ2-7; no firm D call. In germline, CDR1 is ENHRY, CDR2 SYGVKD. This CDR3 comprises 14 residues. The germline V and J ends were trimmed by 7 bases and 2 bases, with 15 bases remaining between them. DNA for the CDR3: TGTGCCATCAATGGTGTAAGGAACCCCTACGAGCAGTACTTC. This encodes CAINGVRNPYEQYF.

Regarding this clonotype: Sequence at one end of the junction differs from germline and may be a read error. The chain uses TRBV20-1 and TRBJ2-2, with 7 positions matching TRBD2. Germline-derived CDR1 and CDR2 are DFQATT and SNEGSKA (reference sequence). The CDR3 is 15 residues long. CDR3 DNA: TGCAGTCCTAGAGATTCAGGCCGGGAGGCCGTAGAGCTGTTTTTT. The encoded protein is CSPRDSGREAVELFF.

The V and J genes are TRBV6-5 and TRBJ2-2, with a tentative D call TRBD1 (6 bases). There are 17 residues in the CDR3. Germline V CDR1 and CDR2: MNHEY, SVGAGI. V shed 6 bases and J shed 0 bases, with 17 bases lying between them. CDR3 coding DNA: TGTGCCAGCAGATACCATGGGACACGGGCGAACACCGGGGAGCTGTTTTTT. This encodes CASRYHGTRANTGELFF.

Concerning this clonotype: The junction and the germline gene differ at one end; a read error may be behind it. The V gene is TRBV20-1, the J gene TRBJ2-2; perhaps D is TRBD1 or TRBD2 (6 bases each). The CDR3 runs to 14 residues. Germline loops: CDR1 DFQATT, CDR2 SNEGSKA (reference sequence). In DNA, the CDR3 is TGCAGTGCTGGTCCGGGGGCACACACCGGGGAGCTGTTATTT. Residues: CSAGPGAHTGELLF.